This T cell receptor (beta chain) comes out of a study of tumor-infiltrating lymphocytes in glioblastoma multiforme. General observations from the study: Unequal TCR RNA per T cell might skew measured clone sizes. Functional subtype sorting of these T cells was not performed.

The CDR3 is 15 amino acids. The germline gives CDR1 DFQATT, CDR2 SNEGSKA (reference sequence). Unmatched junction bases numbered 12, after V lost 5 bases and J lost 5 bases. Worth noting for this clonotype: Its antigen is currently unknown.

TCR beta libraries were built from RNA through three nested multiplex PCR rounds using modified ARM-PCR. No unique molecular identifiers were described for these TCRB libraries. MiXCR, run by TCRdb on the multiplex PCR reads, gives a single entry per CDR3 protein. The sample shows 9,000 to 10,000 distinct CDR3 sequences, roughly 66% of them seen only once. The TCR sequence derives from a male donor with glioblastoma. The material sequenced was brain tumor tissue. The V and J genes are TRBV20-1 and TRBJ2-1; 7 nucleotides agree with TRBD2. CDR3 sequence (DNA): TGCAGTGCTGGGGCCGAGACCAGCGGGAACAATGAGCAGTTCTTC. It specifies CSAGAETSGNNEQFF.